Listed below are T cell receptor beta chains from one sample, sequenced in a study of sequential checkpoint blockade in melanoma. This table comes from immunoSEQ multiplex PCR, and its TCRdb copy is limited to in-frame clones, with some not included. The sample carries 25,000 to 30,000 clones, around 80% recorded once. This specimen was CD8+ T cells sorted from blood (inferred from file names), taken from a patient given nivolumab and ipilimumab in sequence. The source of these receptors is a human donor with melanoma. Both conserved end residues are part of each CDR3. Each record gives: CDR3 length, V gene, J gene, CDR3 protein.

15	TRBV5-5	TRBJ2-7	CASSLGQDQTYEQYF
15	TRBV7-6	TRBJ2-7	CASSLEQGLNYEQYF
16	TRBV19	TRBJ1-3	CASSRGQVYSGNTIYF
15	TRBV7-9	TRBJ2-3	CASSQLAGGTDTQYF
17	TRBV11-3	TRBJ2-1	CASSLDSAGQYYNEQFF
14	TRBV7-9	TRBJ2-7	CASSSSGGTYEQYF
14	TRBV9	TRBJ2-2	CASSVSGRDGELFF
15	TRBV7-8	TRBJ2-7	CASSIGGGLTYEQYF
17	TRBV7-9	TRBJ1-5	CASTQTGGGVSNQPQHF
15	TRBV19	TRBJ2-6	CASSIYHSGANVLTF
17	TRBV11-2	TRBJ2-7	CASSLGLAGLVSYEQYF
13	TRBV7-9	TRBJ2-5	CASSFGVQETQYF
16	TRBV6-6	TRBJ2-3	CASSSLAGGTTDTQYF
14	TRBV4-1	TRBJ2-7	CASSQTQGSYEQYF
17	TRBV7-6	TRBJ2-2	CASSLEVNNQGTGELFF
15	TRBV9	TRBJ1-2	CASSAGRTERYGYTF
14	TRBV4-3	TRBJ2-7	CASSQEGQGWEQYF
13	TRBV4-3	TRBJ2-7	CASTESGTYEQYF
16	TRBV2	TRBJ1-5	CASSSGAGYSNQPQHF
13	TRBV29-1	TRBJ1-1	CSVPPNGGTEAFF
14	TRBV6-5	TRBJ2-7	CASSYSGQGYEQYF
17	TRBV11-2	TRBJ2-1	CASSSLASSPGWDEQFF
13	TRBV6-5	TRBJ1-1	CASTDFGNTEAFF
18	TRBV9	TRBJ1-1	CASSVDVGTEGMNTEAFF
16	TRBV9	TRBJ2-7	CASSSHPSGMKDEQYF
20	TRBV4-2	TRBJ2-1	CASSQDPLTSGESSYNEQFF
13	TRBV27	TRBJ1-1	CASSWDSYTEAFF
16	TRBV4-3	TRBJ2-7	CASSQGTSGEPYEQYF
14	TRBV19	TRBJ2-7	CASSPSRSGDEQYF
16	TRBV4-3	TRBJ2-1	CASSQDYGSTYNEQFF
15	TRBV27	TRBJ2-3	CASSPRDRVTDTQYF
14	TRBV23-1	TRBJ2-1	CASSQSRGRNEQFF
15	TRBV7-2	TRBJ1-1	CASSFLLTAGTEAFF
15	TRBV28	TRBJ2-7	CASRFTSGRVNEQYF
14	TRBV4-3	TRBJ2-5	CASSQESSEETQYF
15	TRBV2	TRBJ2-6	CASSPLASGANVLTF
18	TRBV7-2	TRBJ2-5	CASSLAHEAVRGRETQYF
16	TRBV11-2	TRBJ1-6	CASSSLGGTGNSPLHF
14	TRBV19	TRBJ2-1	CASSWDLRVGEQFF
11	TRBV6-6	TRBJ2-7	CASSYYREWYF
15	TRBV4-3	TRBJ2-1	CASSLDSGNYNEQFF
16	TRBV11-3	TRBJ2-7	CASSLELQKEGYEQYF
16	TRBV7-9	TRBJ1-6	CASSLVGADRNSPLHF
13	TRBV4-3	TRBJ1-5	CASSQEESQPQHF
16	TRBV15	TRBJ1-6	CATSNFRQGADSPLHF
16	TRBV5-5	TRBJ1-5	CASSLVAVPINQPQHF
14	TRBV7-8	TRBJ2-7	CASSLGTGMDEQYF
17	TRBV7-6	TRBJ2-3	CASSLSGTGVGTDTQYF